Shown below are 5 T cell receptor beta chains from a single sample sequenced in a study of blood T cell repertoires in COVID-19. The assay was immunoSEQ multiplex PCR, and TCRdb's table has in-frame clones only and misses some. The profile shows a few hundred thousand clones, about 87% of them singletons. Sequences were obtained from peripheral blood. The receptor source for this set is a woman in her forties or fifties with acute or convalescent COVID-19.

This sequence joins TRBV7-8 and TRBJ1-5; 7 nucleotides agree with TRBD1. V lost 5 bases to trimming and J lost 7 bases; unmatched junction nucleotides: 14. Germline assignment: CDR1 SGHVS and CDR2 FQNEAQ. This CDR3 comprises 16 residues. CDR3 sequence reads: CASSGPVDRIFQPQHF. CDR3 nucleotides: TGTGCCAGCAGCGGCCCCGTGGACAGGATTTTCCAGCCCCAGCATTTT.

As regards this clone: Other DNA sequences within the sample encode an identical CDR3. The chain uses TRBV18 and TRBJ2-5, with 8 bases fitting TRBD1. Per the germline V gene, CDR1 is KGHSH and CDR2 is LQKENI. With 2 bases clipped from V and 4 bases from J, the junction kept 0 bases outside the gene matches. There are 13 residues in the CDR3. The CDR3 nucleotides are TGTGCCAGCTCACCAACAGGGGGAGAGACCCAGTACTTC. It encodes CASSPTGGETQYF.

This chain links TRBV10-3 with TRBJ1-2, with D maybe TRBD1 (5 bases). V was clipped by 4 bases and J by 8 bases, with 11 bases between them. This CDR3 comprises 12 residues. Germline CDR1 reads ENHRY; CDR2 reads SYGVKD. This CDR3 reads CAISVGQGGYTF. DNA for the CDR3: TGTGCCATCAGTGTAGGACAAGGAGGCTACACCTTC.

The chain recombines TRBV28 with TRBJ1-6; D not certain. CDR3 length: 14 residues. Germline CDR1 reads MDHEN; CDR2 reads SYDVKM. Trimming removed 8 bases from V and 6 bases from J, with 14 bases in between. In DNA, the CDR3 is TGTGCCAGCGCCGGCCGGCAGCGTAATTCACCCCTCCACTTT. This encodes CASAGRQRNSPLHF. The variable domain in full, with the rest retrieved from reference TRBV28 and TRBJ1-6, is DVKVTQSSRYLVKRTGEKVFLECVQDMDHENMFWYRQDPGLGLRLIYFSYDVKMKEKGDIPEGYSVSREKKERFSLILESASTNQTSMYLCASAGRQRNSPLHFGNGTRLTVT.

This clone was observed once. The V and J genes are TRBV4-2 and TRBJ2-3; 11 positions agree with TRBD2. Germline-derived CDR1 and CDR2 are LGHNA and YNFKEQ. This CDR3 spans 16 amino acids. V was clipped by 4 bases and J by 3 bases; unmatched bases: 6. CDR3 sequence reads: CASSPGLAARTDTQYF. The CDR3 nucleotides read TGTGCCAGCAGCCCGGGACTAGCGGCACGAACAGATACGCAGTATTTT.